This T cell receptor beta chain was recorded in a study of CD8+ T cells in alopecia areata. Turning to the study itself: Those treated were given oral tofacitinib at 5 to 10 mg twice daily.

After isolation, RNA underwent reverse transcription to generate cDNA as the sequencing template. Produced via immunoSEQ multiplex PCR; TCRdb's table is partial and in-frame only. The sample records hundreds of thousands of clones, about 68% being singletons. CDR3 length equals 18 residues. Germline CDR1 is GTSNPN and CDR2 is SVGIG (reference sequence). Trimming cost V 3 bases and J 0 bases, with 18 bases left between them. The specimen comprised CD4+ T cells sorted from blood, sampled at week 0. The clonotype comes from a human donor with alopecia areata. This chain uses TRBV30 with TRBJ1-6; weak D call: TRBD1 (6 bases). CDR3 in DNA: TGTGCCTGGAGGCCCAATGACAGGCAGAGCTCCTATAATTCACCCCTCCACTTT. Translation: CAWRPNDRQSSYNSPLHF.